This T cell receptor (beta chain) was observed in a study of cytomegalovirus exposure and HLA in healthy donors. Study context: The roughly 120 validation repertoires, a later analysis reported, used the same platform as the 666 first-cohort repertoires.

Of note for this clone: The antigen is undetermined.

CDR3 length: 11 amino acids. V gave up 1 base and J gave up 11 bases, with 9 bases separating them. The germline gives CDR1 SGHTA, CDR2 FQGNSA. Study conclusions and caveats: With high specificity and sensitivity, the classifier reportedly diagnosed cytomegalovirus status.

The donors were members of the validation cohort, which comprised under 150 subjects and was separate from the first cohort of 600 to 850 subjects. Clones were read by immunoSEQ multiplex PCR, and TCRdb kept only the in-frame ones, dropping some. Seen here are 150,000 to 170,000 clones, 70% to 90% observed once, and the top ten hold about 22%. The chain joins TRBV7-2 to TRBJ2-7, with D maybe TRBD2 (5 bases). This clonotype originated in a man aged 18 to 35 in good health and CMV-seropositive. The sequenced material came from PBMCs. CDR3 region: CASSLGSGEYF. The DNA of the CDR3 is TGTGCCAGCAGCTTAGGGTCCGGGGAGTACTTC.